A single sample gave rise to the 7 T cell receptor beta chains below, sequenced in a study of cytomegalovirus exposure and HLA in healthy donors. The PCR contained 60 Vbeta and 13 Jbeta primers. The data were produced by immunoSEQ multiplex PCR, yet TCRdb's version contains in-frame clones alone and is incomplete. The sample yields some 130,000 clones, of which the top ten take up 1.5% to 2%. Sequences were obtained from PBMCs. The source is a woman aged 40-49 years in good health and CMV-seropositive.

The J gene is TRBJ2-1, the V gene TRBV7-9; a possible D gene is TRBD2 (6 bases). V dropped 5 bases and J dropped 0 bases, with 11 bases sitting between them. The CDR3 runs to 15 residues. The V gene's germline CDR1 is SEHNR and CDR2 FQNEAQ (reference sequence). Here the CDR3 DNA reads TGTGCCAGCAGCCCCCGACTAGGCTCCTACAATGAGCAGTTCTTC. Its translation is CASSPRLGSYNEQFF.

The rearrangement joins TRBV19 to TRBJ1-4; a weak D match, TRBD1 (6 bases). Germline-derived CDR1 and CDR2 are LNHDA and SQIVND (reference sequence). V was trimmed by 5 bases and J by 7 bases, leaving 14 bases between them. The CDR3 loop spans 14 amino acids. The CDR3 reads CASSLGGGGEKLFF. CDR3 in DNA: TGTGCCAGTAGTCTGGGGGGCGGGGGTGAAAAACTGTTTTTT.

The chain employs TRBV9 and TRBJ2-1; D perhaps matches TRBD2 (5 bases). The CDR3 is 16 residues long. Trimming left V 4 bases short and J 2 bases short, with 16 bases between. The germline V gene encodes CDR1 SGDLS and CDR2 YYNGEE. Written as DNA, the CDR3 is TGTGCCAGCAGCCCCCAGAGCGGCAGGACCTACAATGAGCAGTTCTTC. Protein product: CASSPQSGRTYNEQFF.

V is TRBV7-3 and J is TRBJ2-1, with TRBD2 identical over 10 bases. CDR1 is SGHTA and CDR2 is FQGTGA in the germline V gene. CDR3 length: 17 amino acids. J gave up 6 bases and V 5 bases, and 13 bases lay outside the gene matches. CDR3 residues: CASSHQPLAGVVNEQFF. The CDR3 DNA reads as TGTGCCAGCAGCCACCAACCCCTAGCGGGAGTTGTCAATGAGCAGTTCTTC. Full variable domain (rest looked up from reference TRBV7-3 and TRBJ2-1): GAGVSQTPSNKVTEKGKYVELRCDPISGHTALYWYRQSLGQGPEFLIYFQGTGAADDSGLPNDRFFAVRPEGSVSTLKIQRTERGDSAVYLCASSHQPLAGVVNEQFFGPGTRLTVL.

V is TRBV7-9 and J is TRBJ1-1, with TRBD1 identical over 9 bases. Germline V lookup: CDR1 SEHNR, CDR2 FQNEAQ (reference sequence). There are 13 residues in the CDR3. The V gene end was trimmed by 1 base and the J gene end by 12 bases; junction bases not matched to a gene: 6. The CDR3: CASSLGGDRVSFF. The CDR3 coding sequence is TGTGCCAGCAGCTTAGGGGGGGACAGGGTTTCTTTCTTT.

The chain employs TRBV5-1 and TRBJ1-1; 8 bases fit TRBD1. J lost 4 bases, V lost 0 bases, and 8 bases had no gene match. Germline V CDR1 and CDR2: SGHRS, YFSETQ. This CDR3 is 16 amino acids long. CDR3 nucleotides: TGCGCCAGCAGCTTGGGTCAGGGGGCGCGGAGCACTGAAGCTTTCTTT. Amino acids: CASSLGQGARSTEAFF.

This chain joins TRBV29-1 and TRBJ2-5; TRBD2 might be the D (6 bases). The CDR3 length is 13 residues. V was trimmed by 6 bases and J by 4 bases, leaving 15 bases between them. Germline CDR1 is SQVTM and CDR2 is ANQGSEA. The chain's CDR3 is CSVEMAGRETQYF. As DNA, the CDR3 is TGCAGCGTCGAAATGGCGGGAAGAGAGACCCAGTACTTC.